A selection of T cell receptor beta chains follows, all from one sample in a study of T cells in Graves' hyperthyroidism and ophthalmopathy. TCRdb re-analysed the multiplex PCR reads in MiXCR, keeping a single row per CDR3 protein. The data show around 340,000 distinct CDR3 sequences, 15% to 20% seen once. The sample consisted of blood. The source is a woman between 45 and 65 years old with Graves' hyperthyroidism. Both conserved end residues are part of each CDR3. Each record gives: J gene, V gene, D gene, clone size, CDR3 DNA, CDR3 protein. D genes are given only for firm matches. Rows may omit the clone size; those that give it use once, few, many or a size class.

TRBJ1-2,TRBV6-5,.,.,TGTGCCAGCAGTTACTCGATGACGGGGGCCTCTGGCTACACCTTC,CASSYSMTGASGYTF
TRBJ2-1,TRBV20-1,TRBD1,many,TGCAGTGCTGATGACCCATCGGACAGGGGACAGCTTGAGGAGCAGTTCTTC,CSADDPSDRGQLEEQFF
TRBJ1-1,TRBV3-1,TRBD1,many,TGTGCCAGCAGCCAAGATGGGGGACAGGGGGAAGCTTTCTTT,CASSQDGGQGEAFF
TRBJ2-1,TRBV3-1,.,.,TGTGCCAGCAGCCAACTAACGGAGCAGTTCTTC,CASSQLTEQFF
TRBJ2-1,TRBV6-2/TRBV6-3,TRBD2,.,TGTGCCAGCAGCCCAATAGCGGGAAAGTACAATGAGCAGTTCTTC,CASSPIAGKYNEQFF
TRBJ1-2,TRBV28,.,many,TGTGCCAGCAGTCCTTTAGGGTCCGGACAGATCTATGGCTACACCTTC,CASSPLGSGQIYGYTF
TRBJ1-2,TRBV7-2,.,.,TGTGCCAGCAGCTCCCACACCGGGACAACCTTTCGGGGCTACACCTTC,CASSSHTGTTFRGYTF
TRBJ2-3,TRBV28,.,many,TGTGCCAGCAGTGGGACACGGAAGATAAGCACAGATACGCAGTATTTT,CASSGTRKISTDTQYF
TRBJ1-1,TRBV25-1,.,few,TGTGCCAGCAGAGGACCGGGACCCCAAAGGGAAGCTTTCTTT,CASRGPGPQREAFF
TRBJ1-6,TRBV6-4,.,few,TGTGCCAGCAGTGAACAGGGCTCCCAGCCCCTCCACTTT,CASSEQGSQPLHF